This T cell receptor (beta chain) originates from a study of beta chain features in type 1 diabetes. Findings and caveats of the study: Shorter TCRB CDR3s, moderately but significantly so, marked every one of the four CD4+ subsets in Type 1 diabetes patients. Type 1 diabetes patients had fewer VDJ junction insertions and more deletions.

The investigators reverse transcribed all of the isolated RNA, so they sequenced expressed TCRB transcripts. Naive, central memory and regulatory T cell samples yielded around 3.5 million reads on average. Profiling relied on immunoSEQ multiplex PCR, and the TCRdb table lists in-frame clones only, not all of them. The sample has 300,000 to 350,000 clones, about a tenth seen once; the top ten hold roughly 1%. Per donor, one heparinised blood draw averaged approximately 120 mL. There are a few counts of this clone. As yet, its antigen is unknown. The TCR was taken from a man aged 25 to 45 with type 1 diabetes. Sample: central memory CD4+ T cells from blood.

CDR3 protein: CASSQDLLVGETQYF. CDR3 nucleotides: TGCGCCAGCAGCCAAGATTTACTAGTAGGAGAGACCCAGTACTTC. This chain joins TRBV4-3 and TRBJ2-5, with a possible D match to TRBD2 (5 bases). The length of the CDR3 is 15 residues. Per the germline V gene, CDR1 is LGHNA and CDR2 is YSLEER. Trimming pared 0 bases from V and 4 bases from J, leaving 12 bases between.